The rows below give T cell receptor beta chains drawn from one sample of a study of blood T cell repertoires in COVID-19. The repertoire was sequenced with immunoSEQ multiplex PCR; TCRdb's copy has only in-frame clones and lacks some. The sample consists of over 350,000 clones, around 89% of them appearing once. The specimen was peripheral blood. All receptors derive from a woman aged 25-40 years with acute or convalescent COVID-19. The CDR3 runs from the conserved cysteine through the conserved F or W. A D gene is named only where the DNA matches it firmly. Expanded clones are given a class, and other clones once, few, many or no size at all.

>few|TRBV9|TRBD2|TRBJ2-1
TGTGCCAGCAGCGTAGGACCTAGCGGGGGCCACAATGAGCAGTTCTTC
CASSVGPSGGHNEQFF
>.|TRBV9|.|TRBJ2-3
TGTGCCAGCAGCGTTAGAGGGGATACGCAGTATTTT
CASSVRGDTQYF
>.|TRBV27|.|TRBJ1-2
TGTGCCAGCACCGCGTGGGGGGGACTTGACTATGGCTACACCTTC
CASTAWGGLDYGYTF
>.|TRBV2|TRBD2|TRBJ2-7
TGTGCCAGCATGGGAACGAGACTAGCGGGGGGGCAGGGAGAGCAGTACTTC
CASMGTRLAGGQGEQYF
>.|TRBV19|.|TRBJ1-1
TGTGCCAGTAGCCCATCTAGTGGTACTGAAGCTTTCTTT
CASSPSSGTEAFF
>.|TRBV7-2|TRBD1|TRBJ2-7
TGTGCCAGCAGCGGTGGGACAGGGTTGTACGAGCAGTACTTC
CASSGGTGLYEQYF
>.|TRBV11-2|.|TRBJ2-7
TGTGCCAGCAGCTTAATCGGAACCGGGACACCAGGCTACGAGCAGTACTTC
CASSLIGTGTPGYEQYF
>.|TRBV12-5|TRBD1|TRBJ1-2
TGTGCTAGTGGTTCCTCCGGGACAGAGGGTTCTTATGGCTACACCTTC
CASGSSGTEGSYGYTF
>.|TRBV9|TRBD2|TRBJ2-3
TGTGCCAGCAGCGTGAGCGGGGGGACAGATACGCAGTATTTT
CASSVSGGTDTQYF
>.|TRBV30|TRBD2|TRBJ2-3
TGTGCCTGGAGTCGGACAGCGGGGGGCACAGATACGCAGTATTTT
CAWSRTAGGTDTQYF
>.|TRBV6-6|TRBD2|TRBJ2-7
TGTGCCAGCAGGAGGGTAAGCGGGGGCCCCGTCGAGCAGTACTTC
CASRRVSGGPVEQYF
>.|TRBV29-1|.|TRBJ2-1
TGCAGCGGAAGCCCAGGGGTCCGAAACAATGAGCAGTTCTTC
CSGSPGVRNNEQFF
>.|TRBV3-1/TRBV3-2|TRBD1|TRBJ1-4
TGTGCCAGCAGCCAGCAGGGACAGGGGAATAAAAAACTGTTTTTT
CASSQQGQGNKKLFF
>.|TRBV5-8|.|TRBJ2-5
.
CASFGQGGVTQYF
>.|TRBV6-9|.|TRBJ2-2
TGTGCCAGCAGTTTGGCCTTACAAACCGGGGAGCTGTTTTTT
CASSLALQTGELFF
>.|TRBV14|.|TRBJ2-3
TGTGCCAGCAGCCAAGATCATTATACGCAGTATTTT
CASSQDHYTQYF
>once|TRBV12-3/TRBV12-4|.|TRBJ1-6
TGTGCCAGCAGCTGGACAGTCAATTCACCCCTCCACTTT
CASSWTVNSPLHF
>few|TRBV4-1|.|TRBJ1-5
TGCGCCAGCAGCCAATACGGCGGGGGGAATCAGCCCCAGCATTTT
CASSQYGGGNQPQHF
>once|TRBV19|TRBD1|TRBJ1-2
TGTGCCAGTAATTGGGGACAGGGGAAATATGGCTACACCTTC
CASNWGQGKYGYTF
>once|TRBV6-5|.|TRBJ2-7
TGTGCCAGCAGTTACACCTGGGGGCGGGAGCAGTACTTC
CASSYTWGREQYF
>.|TRBV28|TRBD1|TRBJ2-1
TGTGCCAGCAGTCTAGGGGGACAGGGGTATAATTTGGTCAATGAGCAGTTCTTC
CASSLGGQGYNLVNEQFF
>.|TRBV10-3|TRBD1|TRBJ2-3
TGTGCCATCAGTGAAGGTCTAGGGACAGGGGGCCTAGATACGCAGTATTTT
CAISEGLGTGGLDTQYF
>.|TRBV5-6|TRBD1|TRBJ1-3
TGTGCCAGCAGCTTGGACAGGGGGCTAGGAAACACCATATATTTT
CASSLDRGLGNTIYF
>.|TRBV30|TRBD1|TRBJ2-2
TGTGCCTGGAGCCCCGCGCAGGGGGCTTTAACCGGGGAGCTGTTTTTT
CAWSPAQGALTGELFF
>.|TRBV5-1|.|TRBJ2-2
TGCGCCAGCAGCTTGACAGGGAAGGTTAGAGCCGGGGAGCTGTTTTTT
CASSLTGKVRAGELFF
>.|TRBV12-5|.|TRBJ1-4
TGTGCTAGTGGTTCCCAGAAGACGGAGAGGAGGGAAAAACTGTTTTTT
CASGSQKTERREKLFF
>.|TRBV3-1/TRBV3-2|.|TRBJ1-1
TGTGCCAGCAGCCAAGATGCGGGGGGCCTAAACACTGAAGCTTTCTTT
CASSQDAGGLNTEAFF
>few|TRBV2|TRBD1|TRBJ1-6
TGTGCCAGCAGTGACCCCCGACAGGGGAGGAGGGGGAATTCACCCCTCCACTTT
CASSDPRQGRRGNSPLHF
>.|TRBV9|TRBD1|TRBJ2-3
TGTGCCAGCAGCGCACCGACAGGGCATCTCACAGATACGCAGTATTTT
CASSAPTGHLTDTQYF
>.|TRBV5-1|TRBD2|TRBJ2-5
TGCGCCAGCAGCTTTAGCGGGGGGGGTTATGAGACCCAGTACTTC
CASSFSGGGYETQYF
>.|TRBV20-1|TRBD2|TRBJ2-1
TGCAGTGCTACGGGGGGGCATGAGCAGTTCTTC
CSATGGHEQFF